This T cell receptor (beta chain) was documented in a study of shared T cell receptors in the human thymus. The CDR3 is 18 amino acids. V lost 0 bases, J lost 0 bases, and 4 bases stayed unmatched. Germline CDR1 WSHSY, CDR2 SAAADI. This clone was counted once. Some clones are missing from TCRdb's copy, which holds only in-frame ones; the method was immunoSEQ multiplex PCR. Counted here are hundreds of thousands of clones, around 87% occurring once; the ten biggest clones make up roughly 0.0094%. The same data also contributed to another study, on human thymus T cells. From that report: Resections were taken during corrective heart surgery, and the thymus tissue came from these. Apparent bias marked the V and J gene usage of thymic and blood repertoires. Reports from related research described highly overlapping thymic repertoires among unrelated individuals.

The origin of this receptor is a boy under three years old with a congenital heart defect. The chain has TRBV10-2 and TRBJ2-2, with 10 bases identical to TRBD2. The specimen sequenced was thymocytes. CDR3 region: CASSESRTSGPNTGELFF. CDR3 nucleotides: TGCGCCAGCAGTGAGTCGAGGACTAGCGGCCCGAACACCGGGGAGCTGTTTTTT.